The 19 T cell receptor beta chains given below trace back to one sample, sequenced in a study of blood T cell repertoires in COVID-19. The repertoire was sequenced with immunoSEQ multiplex PCR; TCRdb's copy has only in-frame clones and lacks some. Among some 130,000 clones listed, 80% to 90% were seen once. The sequencing sample was made of peripheral blood. Receptors originate from a man aged 60 to 75 with active or convalescent COVID-19.

The chain employs TRBV11-3 and TRBJ2-2; D possibly corresponds to TRBD1 (5 bases). This CDR3 comprises 14 residues. CDR1 is SGHNT and CDR2 is YENEEA in the germline V gene. V was trimmed by 1 base and J by 4 bases, leaving 7 bases between them. This chain's CDR3 is CASSLVGVTGELFF. The CDR3 DNA reads as TGTGCCAGCAGCTTAGTAGGGGTCACCGGGGAGCTGTTTTTT.

This chain links TRBV9 with TRBJ2-2; 8 nucleotides agree with TRBD2. CDR3 length: 14 amino acids. Trimming at V came to 7 bases and at J to 1 base, leaving 3 bases not matched to a gene. Germline V gene data show CDR1 as SGDLS and CDR2 as YYNGEE. This CDR3 is CASASGGNTGELFF. The CDR3 nucleotides are TGTGCCAGCGCAAGCGGGGGGAACACCGGGGAGCTGTTTTTT.

The chain combines TRBV27 with TRBJ2-1, with D unresolved. Looked up from germline, CDR1 is MNHEY and CDR2 is SMNVEV (reference sequence). Trimming removed 6 bases from V and 0 bases from J, with 9 bases in between. The CDR3 has 14 residues. The CDR3 DNA follows: TGTGCCAGCAGACTGATAAGCTCCTACAATGAGCAGTTCTTC. This gives the protein CASRLISSYNEQFF.

Regarding this clone: The same CDR3 also results from other DNA sequences found in this sample. The J gene is TRBJ1-4, the V gene TRBV5-1; the match to TRBD1 covers 9 bases. Germline V gene data show CDR1 as SGHRS and CDR2 as YFSETQ. CDR3 length: 14 amino acids. V was pared by 3 bases and J by 5 bases, with 2 bases of the junction left unmatched. CDR3 in amino acids: CASSSGQGNEKLFF. For the CDR3, the DNA is TGCGCCAGCAGCTCTGGACAGGGGAATGAAAAACTGTTTTTT.

This chain joins TRBV21-1 and TRBJ2-1; the table's TRBD1 call for D was not verified on the DNA. TRBV21-1 is a pseudogene. The CDR3 has 16 amino acids. CDR3 protein: CASSKVRTARSNEQFF. The CDR3 DNA sequence: TGTGCCAGCAGCAAAGTGAGGACAGCACGTAGCAATGAGCAGTTCTTC.

The gene calls are TRBV5-4 and TRBJ2-3; unclear D gene. Per the germline V gene, CDR1 is SGHNT and CDR2 is YYREEE (reference sequence). The germline V and J ends were trimmed by 2 bases and 0 bases, with 13 bases remaining between them. The CDR3 is 16 residues long. The CDR3 coding sequence is TGTGCCAGCAGCTTTTTGGTGGCGGTGAGCACAGATACGCAGTATTTT. Its translation: CASSFLVAVSTDTQYF.

The gene calls are TRBV15 and TRBJ1-3; possibly TRBD1 for D (5 bases). Germline V gene lookup returns CDR1 LNHNV and CDR2 YYDKDF (reference sequence). The CDR3 totals 15 residues. V gave up 1 base and J gave up 0 bases, with 7 bases separating them. This CDR3 is CATSRGQNSGNTIYF. The CDR3 DNA follows: TGTGCCACCAGCAGAGGACAGAACTCTGGAAACACCATATATTTT.

This chain connects TRBV5-6 to TRBJ1-5; D may be TRBD1 (5 bases). The CDR3 is 17 amino acids. Germline CDR1 SGHDT, CDR2 YYEEEE. Trimming removed 4 bases from V and 5 bases from J, with 22 bases in between. CDR3 coding DNA: TGTGCCAGCAGCCACCGGGGCCTCCCTCGGAGGGATCAGCCCCAGCATTTT. This encodes CASSHRGLPRRDQPQHF. Variable domain in full (rest from reference TRBV5-6 and TRBJ1-5): DAGVTQSPTHLIKTRGQQVTLRCSPKSGHDTVSWYQQALGQGPQFIFQYYEEEERQRGNFPDRFSGHQFPNYSSELNVNALLLGDSALYLCASSHRGLPRRDQPQHFGDGTRLSIL.

The chain employs TRBV18 and TRBJ1-5; D is unresolved. With 1 base removed from V and 0 bases from J, the gap between germline ends came to 7 bases. The germline gives CDR1 KGHSH, CDR2 LQKENI. The CDR3 is 15 amino acids. Here the CDR3 DNA reads TGTGCCAGCTCACCACGACATAATAGCAATCAGCCCCAGCATTTT. Translated: CASSPRHNSNQPQHF.

V and J are TRBV5-1 and TRBJ2-3; 8 nucleotides match TRBD1. Germline values: CDR1 SGHRS, CDR2 YFSETQ. The CDR3 has 18 amino acids. V shed 4 bases, J shed 2 bases, and the junction held 15 bases outside the gene matches. CDR3 in amino acids: CASSENRYGTGITDTQYF. The DNA of the CDR3 is TGCGCCAGCAGCGAGAATAGGTACGGGACAGGAATCACAGATACGCAGTATTTT.

V gene TRBV28 combines with J gene TRBJ1-1; D not certain. Germline V CDR1 and CDR2: MDHEN, SYDVKM. The CDR3 runs 13 residues. V lost 3 bases, J lost 3 bases, and 8 bases lay in between. As DNA, the CDR3 is TGTGCCAGCAGTTTTACATCGTACACTGAAGCTTTCTTT. Its translation is CASSFTSYTEAFF.

This rearrangement joins TRBV6-2 or TRBV6-3 to TRBJ2-1; TRBD2 matches 7 bases. The CDR3 spans 16 residues. Germline trimming cut 0 bases from V and 3 bases from J; bases unmatched to any gene: 5. CDR1 is MNHEY, CDR2 SVGEGT, per germline. The CDR3 coding sequence is TGTGCCAGCAGTTACTCTCGAGCGGGAATCTACAATGAGCAGTTCTTC. It is translated as CASSYSRAGIYNEQFF.

The V call is TRBV5-1, the J call TRBJ1-2, with D unresolved. This CDR3 is built from 14 residues. The germline V gene encodes CDR1 SGHRS and CDR2 YFSETQ. V lost 2 bases to trimming and J lost 2 bases, with 10 bases between them. CDR3 sequence: CASSLSGRNYGYTF. The CDR3 region has the DNA TGCGCCAGCAGCTTATCGGGGAGGAACTATGGCTACACCTTC.

This chain joins TRBV15 and TRBJ1-2; D may be TRBD1 (5 bases). With 0 bases removed from V and 4 bases from J, the gap between germline ends came to 9 bases. The CDR3 consists of 14 residues. Germline CDR1 reads LNHNV; CDR2 reads YYDKDF (reference sequence). The DNA of the CDR3 is TGTGCCACCAGCAGAGAAGGCGGGGCCTATGGCTACACCTTC. This codes for CATSREGGAYGYTF.

This clone was detected once. This sequence joins TRBV27 and TRBJ1-1; no reliable D call. This CDR3 is built from 13 residues. V dropped 6 bases and J dropped 2 bases, with 10 bases sitting between them. Germline V gene data show CDR1 as MNHEY and CDR2 as SMNVEV (reference sequence). The CDR3 DNA reads TGTGCCAGCAGCCCCAGGTTTAACACTGAAGCTTTCTTT. It yields the protein CASSPRFNTEAFF.

The chain combines TRBV2 with TRBJ1-1, with a possible D match to TRBD1 (5 bases). Trimming took off 5 bases at V and 0 bases at J, with 10 bases between the two ends. Germline loops: CDR1 SNHLY, CDR2 FYNNEI. The CDR3 consists of 14 residues. In nucleotides, the CDR3 is TGTGCCAGCAGTATGACAGCTATGAACACTGAAGCTTTCTTT. It yields the protein CASSMTAMNTEAFF.

This rearrangement joins TRBV5-8 to TRBJ2-5; the D gene is possibly TRBD2 (6 bases). The V end lost 4 bases, the J end lost 0 bases, and 7 bases lay between the germline ends. This CDR3 region has 13 residues. Looked up from germline, CDR1 is SGHTS and CDR2 is YDEGEE. CDR3 nucleotide sequence: TGTGCCAGCAGCCGGGACTACCAAGAGACCCAGTACTTC. Amino acid sequence: CASSRDYQETQYF.

The chain couples TRBV19 to TRBJ2-1, with D tentatively TRBD2 (5 bases). Germline V gene data show CDR1 as LNHDA and CDR2 as SQIVND (reference sequence). V was cut by 4 bases and J by 4 bases, with 17 bases left in between. The CDR3 extends over 16 amino acids. In DNA, the CDR3 is TGTGCCAGTAGTACCTTCTCGGAGGAACCTTACAATGAGCAGTTCTTC. Encoded protein: CASSTFSEEPYNEQFF.

This clone is a singleton in its sample. The chain is built from TRBV5-8 and TRBJ1-2; TRBD1 matches at 7 bases. The CDR3 runs to 15 residues. Germline trimming cut 0 bases from V and 5 bases from J; bases unmatched to any gene: 7. Per germline, CDR1 SGHTS and CDR2 YDEGEE. For the CDR3, the DNA is TGTGCCAGCAGCTTGGGGGACAGCCGATTTTATGGCTACACCTTC. Residues: CASSLGDSRFYGYTF.